The rows below give T cell receptor beta chains drawn from one sample of a study of blood T cell repertoires in COVID-19. The protocol was immunoSEQ multiplex PCR, while the TCRdb copy is restricted to in-frame clones and leaves out a portion. The sample includes 250,000 or so clones, about 73% seen only once; the top ten take around 3.4%. The sample taken for sequencing was peripheral blood. The receptors stem from an elderly woman with acute or convalescent COVID-19. Each CDR3 is given with its conserved first and last residue. The D gene is left open where the match is weak. Clone size is given for some rows only: seen once, a few or many times, or a class if the clone is expanded.

v_call: TRBV5-4
j_call: TRBJ2-5
d_call: TRBD1
clone_size: -
cdr3_aa: CASSKSTGGGETQYF
cdr3_nt: TGTGCCAGCAGCAAGTCTACAGGGGGCGGAGAGACCCAGTACTTC

v_call: TRBV5-5
j_call: TRBJ2-5
d_call: TRBD2
clone_size: -
cdr3_aa: CASSLAGTSGGARETQYF
cdr3_nt: TGTGCCAGCAGCTTGGCCGGGACTAGCGGGGGGGCCAGAGAGACCCAGTACTTC

v_call: TRBV30
j_call: TRBJ1-6
d_call: TRBD1
clone_size: -
cdr3_aa: CGSTGAYNSPLHF
cdr3_nt: TGTGGCAGTACAGGGGCCTATAATTCACCCCTCCACTTT

v_call: TRBV5-1
j_call: TRBJ1-3
d_call: TRBD1
clone_size: -
cdr3_aa: CASSLTGGRYGNTIYF
cdr3_nt: TGCGCCAGCAGCTTAACAGGGGGCCGGTATGGAAACACCATATATTTT

v_call: TRBV19
j_call: TRBJ2-1
d_call: TRBD1
clone_size: -
cdr3_aa: CASSRDRGLHNEQFF
cdr3_nt: TGTGCCAGTAGTCGCGACAGGGGGCTGCACAATGAGCAGTTCTTC

v_call: TRBV5-1
j_call: TRBJ2-3
d_call: -
clone_size: many
cdr3_aa: CASSLVVDRRTDTQYF
cdr3_nt: TGCGCCAGCAGCTTGGTTGTAGATCGTCGGACAGATACGCAGTATTTT

v_call: TRBV7-9
j_call: TRBJ1-5
d_call: TRBD1
clone_size: -
cdr3_aa: CASSRVGQPFEANQPQHF
cdr3_nt: TGTGCCAGCAGCCGAGTGGGACAGCCGTTCGAGGCAAATCAGCCCCAGCATTTT

v_call: TRBV10-1
j_call: TRBJ2-1
d_call: TRBD2
clone_size: few
cdr3_aa: CASSESGRGEQFF
cdr3_nt: TGCGCCAGCAGTGAGTCGGGGAGGGGTGAGCAGTTCTTC

v_call: TRBV5-4
j_call: TRBJ2-1
d_call: -
clone_size: -
cdr3_aa: CASSLADEGVEFF
cdr3_nt: TGTGCCAGCAGCTTGGCCGATGAGGGTGTGGAGTTCTTC

v_call: TRBV4-2
j_call: TRBJ2-2
d_call: -
clone_size: -
cdr3_aa: CASSQEPSSWTGELFF
cdr3_nt: TGTGCCAGCAGCCAAGAACCGTCTAGCTGGACCGGGGAGCTGTTTTTT

v_call: TRBV7-2
j_call: TRBJ2-4
d_call: TRBD1
clone_size: -
cdr3_aa: CASSPGQGNAIQYF
cdr3_nt: TGTGCCAGCAGCCCCGGACAGGGGAATGCGATTCAGTACTTC

v_call: TRBV29-1
j_call: TRBJ1-5
d_call: -
clone_size: -
cdr3_aa: CSVASGVRDQPQHF
cdr3_nt: TGCAGCGTTGCTTCGGGGGTTAGGGATCAGCCCCAGCATTTT

v_call: TRBV28
j_call: TRBJ1-5
d_call: -
clone_size: -
cdr3_aa: CATLAGTLGNQPQHF
cdr3_nt: TGTGCCACTTTGGCCGGGACATTGGGCAATCAGCCCCAGCATTTT

v_call: TRBV5-1
j_call: TRBJ2-7
d_call: TRBD1
clone_size: many
cdr3_aa: CASSLWGDREQYF
cdr3_nt: TGCGCCAGCAGCTTGTGGGGGGACAGGGAGCAGTACTTC

v_call: TRBV19
j_call: TRBJ1-6
d_call: TRBD1
clone_size: -
cdr3_aa: CASSRDKQGAWNSPLHF
cdr3_nt: TGTGCCAGTAGTAGAGACAAACAGGGGGCATGGAATTCACCCCTCCACTTT

v_call: TRBV19
j_call: TRBJ2-7
d_call: -
clone_size: -
cdr3_aa: CASTSQLYGNEQYF
cdr3_nt: TGTGCCAGTACTTCACAGCTTTACGGGAACGAGCAGTACTTC

v_call: TRBV2
j_call: TRBJ1-1
d_call: TRBD1
clone_size: -
cdr3_aa: CASNGQGSVTEAFF
cdr3_nt: TGTGCCAGCAACGGACAGGGAAGTGTCACTGAAGCTTTCTTT

v_call: TRBV2
j_call: TRBJ2-7
d_call: TRBD1
clone_size: -
cdr3_aa: CASTGQGFGEQYF
cdr3_nt: TGTGCCAGCACGGGACAGGGGTTTGGAGAGCAGTACTTC